Described below is a single T cell receptor (beta chain) sequence and its context. Its specificity is not known. One end of the junction varies from germline; a read error may be responsible. TCR alpha and beta CDR3 regions were amplified from RNA using iRepertoire nested multiplex PCR. Tissue mRNA or PBMC total RNA, 100-400 ng, went into one-step reverse transcription and amplification. TCRdb re-called the multiplex PCR reads with MiXCR, one entry per CDR3 protein. This table has roughly 200,000 distinct CDR3 sequences, 25% to 35% appearing once. These data belong to a study of glioma-infiltrating T cells. This CDR3 has 12 residues. Whole-study findings and limits: Non-neoplastic patients had below-expected tissue-blood divergence, while all gliomas exceeded expectation.

The material sequenced was glioma tissue, nonneoplastic brain tissue, or PBMCs (not recorded which). This chain connects TRBV12-3 or TRBV12-4 to TRBJ2-3; no clear D gene. This receptor was taken from a human donor with low-grade glioma or glioblastoma, undergoing nonglioma brain surgery, or in good health (not recorded which). CDR3 sequence (DNA): TGTTCCAGCAGACGACTGGCTAGTACGCAGTATTTT. It encodes CSSRRLASTQYF.